This T cell receptor beta chain came from a study of T-cell memory formation after mild COVID-19 (TCRdb year 2021). For context, the study as a whole: Most TCR sequence clusters were specific to one of the two donors. Longitudinal TCRalpha and TCRbeta repertoire sequencing tracked T-cell clones expanding and contracting after mild COVID-19 in two donors. Two young, previously healthy adult volunteers made up the cohort, one male and one female.

What the work shows at the level of the full study, not this receptor alone: Contracting CD4+ clones were found mainly in CM and EM memory subsets, while CD8+ clones were enriched in EMRA. Clones contracting from day 15 to 85 had balanced CD4/CD8 phenotypes, while a second wave expanding from day 15 to 37 was biased towards CD4+. The detection of some responding clones in pre-infection memory suggests that pre-existing cross-reactive memory T cells joined the SARS-CoV-2 response. SARS-CoV-2 specificity was not confirmed for the second-wave clones peaking on day 37. The study covered only a couple of mild cases, and larger cohorts including severe cases with pre-infection samples were considered necessary.

A remark on this clonotype: No antigen is known for it. The sample holds no much larger clone one base away, and base qualities are not on file.

Based on the germline V gene (reference sequence), the CDR1 and CDR2 sequences are SEHNR and FQNEAQ. The V end loses 5 bases and the J end loses 0 bases, and a stretch of 19 bases separates them. CDR3 length: 17 amino acids, cysteine to phenylalanine. The read is trimmed to its CDR3 DNA, 51 bases read in frame from base 1. TCRdb records Illumina NovaSeq 6000 as the sequencer. TCRalpha and TCRbeta cDNA libraries were constructed by 5'RACE with constant-segment primers, with sample barcodes and unique molecular identifiers being introduced. Trizol reagent was used to extract RNA from every sample. The libraries were amplified in two PCR steps, and the second step added a second sample barcode and Illumina TruSeq adapters. Sequencing of the libraries was done on an Illumina NovaSeq, producing 2 x 150 bp paired-end reads. The authors processed their data as follows. With migec v1.2.7, reads were demultiplexed and then collapsed into UMI-guided consensus sequences. Using mixcr v2.1.11, UMI consensuses were aligned to TRA and TRB V and J templates and then assembled into clonotypes. A clonotype was counted as expanded or contracted only when both edgeR and NoisET called the clonotype significant, with the noise models trained on biological replicates. For edgeR calls, the thresholds were a false discovery rate-adjusted p below 0.01 and a log2 fold-change of 1. As an exploratory analysis of dynamics, max-normalized trajectories of the 1000 most abundant clonotypes were examined with PCA combined with hierarchical clustering. Each responding clone was given a CD4 or CD8 phenotype based on the CD4+ and CD8+ repertoires, which had been sequenced separately. TCRdb took the public reads, trimmed them with fastp at Q25, ran MiXCR for clone calling and kept in-frame beta chains. Identical CDR3 proteins give one entry, which carries the most common genes and DNA. The V and J calls here are based on TCRdb, not the publication. The sample yields approximately 210,000 distinct CDR3 sequences; over 9.5% were counted once. Together, the top ten hold approximately 3% of the sample.

Ficoll-Paque density gradient centrifugation was used to isolate PBMCs. The chain is assembled from TRBV7-9 and TRBJ1-2; the D gene is perhaps TRBD1, on 5 matching bases. The sample was PBMCs or a T cell subset sorted from them (not recorded which). The TCR comes from a man between 18 and 29 years old who had mild COVID-19 (a few samples of this study predate the infection). The sample titles of this study are shuffled in the database, so cell type and time point are left out; the donor was told from shared clones. In nucleotide form, the sequence is TGTGCCAGCAGCCTGCGGGCAGGGTTCGTTACTAACTATGGCTACACCTTC. Its protein product is CASSLRAGFVTNYGYTF.